These 21 T cell receptor beta chains were sequenced from one sample in a study of CD4 T cell repertoires in COVID-19. The memory T cells were sequenced right after ex vivo isolation, without culture. The data were produced by immunoSEQ multiplex PCR, yet TCRdb's version contains in-frame clones alone and is incomplete. The sample includes roughly 23,000 clones, over 75% seen only once; the top ten take about 0.5%. Sequenced material: central memory CD4+ T cells from blood, taken before the COVID-19 pandemic. All receptors come from a human donor who had COVID-19.

On this clone: Other DNA sequences from this sample encode an identical CDR3 as well. This chain joins TRBV20-1 and TRBJ2-7, with 7 positions matching TRBD1. Unmatched junction bases numbered 2, after V lost 7 bases and J lost 2 bases. Germline V lookup: CDR1 DFQATT, CDR2 SNEGSKA (reference sequence). This CDR3 comprises 11 residues. The CDR3 sequence is CSGQGTYEQYF. The CDR3 region has the DNA TGCAGTGGACAGGGAACCTACGAGCAGTACTTC.

This chain connects TRBV6-1 to TRBJ1-1; D remains unclear. CDR1 and CDR2 (germline): MNHNS, SASEGT. The ends were cut back, 8 bases at V and 4 bases at J, with 17 bases in the middle. CDR3 length: 14 amino acids. CDR3 DNA: TGTGCCAGCTTTCACGATGCGGGCCGCACTGAAGCTTTCTTT. This gives the protein CASFHDAGRTEAFF.

The chain carries TRBV4-1 and TRBJ2-7; D may be TRBD2 (6 bases). CDR1 is MGHRA, CDR2 YSYEKL, per germline. The CDR3 is 20 amino acids. The V and J ends lost 0 bases and 1 base respectively, with 25 bases between them. CDR3 amino acids: CASSQDLPPVKAGMSYEQYF. CDR3 in DNA: TGCGCCAGCAGCCAAGATCTCCCTCCGGTCAAAGCGGGCATGTCCTACGAGCAGTACTTC.

The gene calls are TRBV6-5 and TRBJ1-5, with D hard to call. The ends were cut back, 8 bases at V and 4 bases at J, with 15 bases in the middle. The CDR3 loop spans 14 amino acids. Germline V gene data show CDR1 as MNHEY and CDR2 as SVGAGI. In DNA, the CDR3 is TGTGCCAGCGCCGCCGAGAGTCCGAATCAGCCCCAGCATTTT. This sequence encodes CASAAESPNQPQHF.

This clone was found a few times. The rearrangement joins TRBV21-1 to TRBJ1-5; TRBD1 is the table's D call, not checked against the DNA. TRBV21-1 is labeled a pseudogene. CDR3 length: 18 amino acids. CDR3 region: CASSKEDRGLWSNQPQHF. The CDR3 DNA follows: TGTGCCAGCAGCAAAGAAGACAGGGGGCTTTGGAGCAATCAGCCCCAGCATTTT.

The J gene is TRBJ1-2, the V gene TRBV5-1; TRBD1 matches 8 bases. The CDR3 has 16 amino acids. The V and J ends lost 3 bases and 8 bases, in that order; junction bases with no gene match: 15. The germline V gene encodes CDR1 SGHRS and CDR2 YFSETQ. Here the CDR3 reads CASSWGPRTGSEGYTF. For the CDR3, the DNA is TGCGCCAGCAGCTGGGGCCCCCGGACAGGGTCGGAGGGCTACACCTTC.

The chain joins TRBV14 to TRBJ2-5; 10 bases line up with TRBD1. The trim removed 4 bases at V and 7 bases at J, leaving 6 bases unmatched. The CDR3 spans 14 residues. Germline assignment: CDR1 SGHDN and CDR2 FVKESK. DNA of the CDR3: TGTGCCAGCAGCCGGGACAGGGGAAGTGGGACCCAGTACTTC. It codes for CASSRDRGSGTQYF.

This chain joins TRBV25-1 and TRBJ1-2, with D tentatively TRBD1 (5 bases). CDR3 length: 13 amino acids. V was trimmed by 3 bases and J by 8 bases, leaving 13 bases between them. The V gene's germline CDR1 is MGHDK and CDR2 SYGVNS. Written as DNA, the CDR3 is TGTGCCAGCAGTGAGGCAGGGCTAGGAGGCTACACCTTC. Encoded protein: CASSEAGLGGYTF.

This clone was recorded once. The V call is TRBV19, the J call TRBJ1-3, with D tentatively TRBD1 (6 bases). Deletions cut 5 bases from V and 11 bases from J, with 16 bases between. Germline V gives CDR1 LNHDA, CDR2 SQIVND (reference sequence). The CDR3 length is 13 residues. CDR3 sequence: CASSYVTGGSIYF. The DNA for the CDR3 is TGTGCCAGTAGTTACGTGACAGGAGGATCCATATATTTT.

The chain joins TRBV5-1 to TRBJ2-3; D may be TRBD2 (5 bases). Trimming took off 2 bases at V and 2 bases at J, with 12 bases between the two ends. The CDR3 spans 15 residues. Germline CDR1 is SGHRS and CDR2 is YFSETQ. The CDR3 sequence is CASSLSEGYTDTQYF. In nucleotides, the CDR3 is TGCGCCAGCAGCTTAAGCGAGGGTTACACAGATACGCAGTATTTT.

The chain joins TRBV2 to TRBJ1-1; the match to TRBD1 covers 8 bases. V dropped 11 bases and J dropped 1; count of bases not matched to a gene: 9. This CDR3 contains 14 residues. Germline loops: CDR1 SNHLY, CDR2 FYNNEI. DNA of the CDR3: TGTGCCGGATCACAGGGGGTTGAGAACACTGAAGCTTTCTTT. Translation gives CAGSQGVENTEAFF.

The rearrangement links TRBV7-3 to TRBJ1-1, with TRBD1 as a possible D gene (6 bases). Looked up from germline, CDR1 is SGHTA and CDR2 is FQGTGA. V was cut by 1 base and J by 3 bases, with 12 bases left in between. This CDR3 comprises 15 residues. CDR3 residues: CASSLMAGVDTEAFF. CDR3 sequence (DNA): TGTGCCAGCAGCTTAATGGCAGGGGTCGACACTGAAGCTTTCTTT.

The chain is built from TRBV9 and TRBJ2-3; 9 bases are shared with TRBD1. CDR1 and CDR2 (germline): SGDLS, YYNGEE. V lost 4 bases and J lost 1; bases outside the gene matches: 7. This CDR3 is built from 16 residues. The CDR3 reads CASSRSRDRGTDTQYF. The CDR3 nucleotides read TGTGCCAGCAGCCGTAGTAGGGACAGGGGCACAGATACGCAGTATTTT. Based on the CDR3 plus reference TRBV9 and TRBJ2-3, the full variable domain is DSGVTQTPKHLITATGQRVTLRCSPRSGDLSVYWYQQSLDQGLQFLIQYYNGEERAKGNILERFSAQQFPDLHSELNLSSLELGDSALYFCASSRSRDRGTDTQYFGPGTRLTVL.

This chain links TRBV6-5 with TRBJ1-5; TRBD1 agrees at 7 bases. Looked up from germline, CDR1 is MNHEY and CDR2 is SVGAGI. The CDR3 covers 14 residues. The junction had 13 bases not matched to a gene; V was cut back by 11 bases and J by 6 bases. CDR3 in DNA: TGTGCCGCTCGGGCCAGGGGGGCTTCTCAGCCCCAGCATTTT. Its protein is CAARARGASQPQHF.

This chain uses TRBV7-2 with TRBJ1-2, with 11 bases matching TRBD1. V lost 1 base to trimming and J lost 2 bases; unmatched junction nucleotides: 3. Germline CDR1 and CDR2: SGHTA and FQGNSA. CDR3 length equals 16 residues. CDR3 in DNA: TGTGCCAGCAGCTTAGGGGGACAGGGGGGAAACTATGGCTACACCTTC. This sequence encodes CASSLGGQGGNYGYTF.

This clone was found once. This chain connects TRBV5-1 to TRBJ2-7, with D tentatively TRBD2 (6 bases). Germline CDR1 reads SGHRS; CDR2 reads YFSETQ. Trimming removed 0 bases from V and 7 bases from J, with 14 bases in between. The CDR3 runs to 14 residues. Here the CDR3 DNA reads TGCGCCAGCAGCTTGGTGGCCGGGAGCGGGGAGCAGTACTTC. It is translated as CASSLVAGSGEQYF.

The chain uses TRBV6-6 and TRBJ1-3; D remains unclear. Germline V gives CDR1 MNHNY, CDR2 SVGAGI (reference sequence). This CDR3 region has 13 residues. The V end lost 6 bases, the J end lost 0 bases, and 6 bases lay between the germline ends. The CDR3 protein is CASSPLSGNTIYF. Here the CDR3 DNA reads TGTGCCAGCAGCCCTCTCTCTGGAAACACCATATATTTT.

This chain joins TRBV5-1 and TRBJ2-7; a weak D match, TRBD1 (6 bases). V lost 3 bases to trimming and J lost 6 bases, with 16 bases between them. The CDR3 consists of 14 residues. Germline V gene data show CDR1 as SGHRS and CDR2 as YFSETQ. The CDR3 is CASSSGVGASEQYF. Written as DNA, the CDR3 is TGCGCCAGCAGCTCCGGGGTGGGGGCCTCCGAGCAGTACTTC.

The chain has TRBV5-4 and TRBJ2-7; 10 bases fit TRBD2. The CDR3 runs to 15 residues. Trimming took 3 bases from V and 0 from J; bases not matched to a gene: 3. Per the germline V gene, CDR1 is SGHNT and CDR2 is YYREEE (reference sequence). DNA for the CDR3: TGTGCCAGCAGCTCCGGACTAGCGGCCTCCTACGAGCAGTACTTC. This translates into CASSSGLAASYEQYF.

The chain combines TRBV28 with TRBJ1-1; 8 bases agree with TRBD1. V trimming: 6 bases; J trimming: 3 bases; junction bases outside the gene matches: 9. Germline CDR1 reads MDHEN; CDR2 reads SYDVKM. The CDR3 runs to 15 residues. CDR3 sequence: CASRGQGGQYTEAFF. The CDR3, as DNA: TGTGCCAGCAGAGGACAGGGAGGGCAGTACACTGAAGCTTTCTTT.

The chain combines TRBV5-8 with TRBJ1-5; the D is unclear. Germline V gene lookup returns CDR1 SGHTS and CDR2 YDEGEE. Trimming removed 6 bases from V and 0 bases from J, with 10 bases in between. CDR3 length equals 14 residues. The CDR3 coding sequence is TGTGCCAGCACGGGTAACCCTAGCAATCAGCCCCAGCATTTT. The encoded protein is CASTGNPSNQPQHF.